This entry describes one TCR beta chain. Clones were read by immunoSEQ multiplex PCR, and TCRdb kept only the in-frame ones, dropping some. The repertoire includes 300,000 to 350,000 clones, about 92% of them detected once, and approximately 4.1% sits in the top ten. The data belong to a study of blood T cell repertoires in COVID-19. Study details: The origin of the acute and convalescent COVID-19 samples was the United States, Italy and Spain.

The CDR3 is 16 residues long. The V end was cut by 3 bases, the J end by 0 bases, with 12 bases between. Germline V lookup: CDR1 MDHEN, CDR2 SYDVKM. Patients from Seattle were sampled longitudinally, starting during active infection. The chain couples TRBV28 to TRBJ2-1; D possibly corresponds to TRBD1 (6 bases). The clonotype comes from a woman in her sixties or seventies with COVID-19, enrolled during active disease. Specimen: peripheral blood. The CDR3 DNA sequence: TGTGCCAGCAGTTTTCGGCGGACAGACTCCTACAATGAGCAGTTCTTC. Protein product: CASSFRRTDSYNEQFF.